This TCR beta chain was profiled in a study of cytomegalovirus exposure and HLA in healthy donors. This PCR relied on a set of 60 Vbeta primers and 13 Jbeta primers. Measured with immunoSEQ multiplex PCR; TCRdb has only the in-frame clones, and not every one. The sample contains 150,000 to 200,000 clones, about 75% of which appear only once. Findings and limits, study-wide: The study listed some 160 cytomegalovirus-associated TCR beta chains.

As concerns this clone: What it binds is not known.

The CDR3 runs to 16 residues. Trimming shortened V by 2 bases and J by 6 bases, and 19 bases separated the two germline ends. CDR1 MDHEN and CDR2 SYDVKM come from the germline V gene. The rearrangement links TRBV28 to TRBJ1-2; possible D gene TRBD1, 6 bases. The source of this sequence is a man between 18 and 29 years old in good health and CMV-seropositive. The sample consisted of PBMCs. The CDR3 DNA follows: TGTGCCAGCAGTTTAAATTTGGGGGCCCCACTGGATGGCTACACCTTC. It yields the protein CASSLNLGAPLDGYTF.